What follows are 24 T cell receptor beta chains derived from one specimen sequenced in a study of blood T cell repertoires in COVID-19. Sequencing was performed with immunoSEQ multiplex PCR; in TCRdb, only in-frame clones are kept and a portion is missing. The table lists about 160,000 clones, around 85% of them singletons. The sequenced sample consisted of peripheral blood. These receptors originate from a human donor with acute or convalescent COVID-19. The donor label of this sample is uncertain.

The V call is TRBV29-1, the J call TRBJ1-2; D is undetermined. The germline V gene has CDR1 SQVTM and CDR2 ANQGSEA. V gave up 3 bases and J gave up 0 bases, with 17 bases separating them. The CDR3 totals 16 residues. CDR3 sequence: CSVDPGGRESNYGYTF. In nucleotides, the CDR3 is TGCAGCGTTGACCCCGGAGGGCGTGAGTCTAACTATGGCTACACCTTC.

Only one count was recorded for this clone. This CDR3 is also generated by other DNA sequences in the sample. The chain couples TRBV5-1 to TRBJ1-2; D is unclear. CDR1 and CDR2 (germline): SGHRS, YFSETQ. The CDR3 extends over 13 amino acids. The V and J ends lost 3 bases and 4 bases respectively, with 10 bases between them. The CDR3 region has the DNA TGCGCCAGCAGCTCGGGAGGTAGCTATGGCTACACCTTC. It is translated as CASSSGGSYGYTF.

The gene calls are TRBV18 and TRBJ1-3; weak D call: TRBD1 (5 bases). Per germline, CDR1 KGHSH and CDR2 LQKENI. V lost 5 bases to trimming and J lost 2 bases, with 13 bases between them. The CDR3 extends over 15 amino acids. The CDR3 here is CASSTDRTAGNTIYF. The CDR3 DNA sequence: TGTGCCAGCTCAACCGACAGAACGGCTGGAAACACCATATATTTT.

V usage is TRBV3-1 (or the pseudogene TRBV3-2) and J usage is TRBJ1-2; TRBD1 aligns across 10 bases. The germline CDR1 and CDR2 sequences are LGHDT and YNNKEL (reference sequence). With V trimmed by 3 bases and J by 5 bases, 3 bases remained unmatched. CDR3 length equals 14 residues. This chain's CDR3 is CASSQGTGAYGYTF. The CDR3 nucleotides are TGTGCCAGCAGCCAGGGGACAGGGGCATATGGCTACACCTTC.

The chain couples TRBV30 to TRBJ1-6; 7 bases agree with TRBD1. The CDR3 has 15 residues. The V gene end was trimmed by 0 bases and the J gene end by 7 bases; junction bases not matched to a gene: 6. Germline V gives CDR1 GTSNPN, CDR2 SVGIG (reference sequence). CDR3 nucleotides: TGTGCCTGGAGTGTACCGGGACAGAGCAATTCACCCCTCCACTTT. Amino acids: CAWSVPGQSNSPLHF. The full variable domain, its missing parts supplied by reference TRBV30 and TRBJ1-6, is SQTIHQWPATLVQPVGSPLSLECTVEGTSNPNLYWYRQAAGRGLQLLFYSVGIGQISSEVPQNLSASRPQDRQFILSSKKLLLSDSGFYLCAWSVPGQSNSPLHFGNGTRLTVT.

V is TRBV6-6 and J is TRBJ1-1, with TRBD1 matching 12 bases. Germline-derived CDR1 and CDR2 are MNHNY and SVGAGI (reference sequence). V lost 5 bases and J lost 6; bases outside the gene matches: 7. The CDR3 sequence is 15 residues long. The CDR3: CASSLPGQGAPEAFF. The DNA for the CDR3 is TGTGCCAGCAGTCTCCCGGGACAGGGGGCACCTGAAGCTTTCTTT.

The chain links TRBV29-1 to TRBJ2-6, with TRBD1 matching over 7 bases. CDR1 and CDR2 (germline): SQVTM, ANQGSEA. The CDR3 totals 15 residues. Unmatched junction bases numbered 2, after V lost 3 bases and J lost 0 bases. The DNA for the CDR3 is TGCAGCGTTGATGACAGGGACTCTGGGGCCAACGTCCTGACTTTC. Translation gives CSVDDRDSGANVLTF.

In DNA form, the CDR3 reads TGTGCCAGCAGTCATAAATCATCAGGTCATGAAAAACTGTTTTTT. This gives the protein CASSHKSSGHEKLFF. The chain employs TRBV14 and TRBJ1-4; D uncertain. The CDR3 is made up of 15 amino acids. Trimming left V 6 bases short and J 6 bases short, with 17 bases between. Germline CDR1 and CDR2: SGHDN and FVKESK.

The chain employs TRBV5-4 and TRBJ2-7, with D unresolved. Germline CDR1 is SGHNT and CDR2 is YYREEE (reference sequence). V was trimmed by 0 bases and J by 5 bases, leaving 9 bases between them. This CDR3 region has 13 residues. CDR3 coding DNA: TGTGCCAGCAGCTTGGCGAGAGCGAACGAGCAGTACTTC. Its protein product is CASSLARANEQYF.

CDR3 sequence reads: CASSDSGGPWDEQFF. For the CDR3, the DNA is TGTGCCAGCAGCGACAGCGGGGGCCCATGGGATGAGCAGTTCTTC. The gene calls are TRBV7-2 and TRBJ2-1, with TRBD2 identical over 8 bases. Losses at the gene ends were 5 bases for V and 8 bases for J; bases not matched to a gene: 11. This CDR3 is built from 15 residues. Germline CDR1 is SGHTA and CDR2 is FQGNSA.

The V call is TRBV4-1, the J call TRBJ1-1; D unresolved. In germline, CDR1 is MGHRA, CDR2 YSYEKL. The V end lost 1 base, the J end lost 4 bases, and 10 bases lay between the germline ends. This CDR3 has 14 amino acids. CDR3 in amino acids: CASSQGPGSTEAFF. CDR3 in DNA: TGCGCCAGCAGCCAAGGACCTGGGAGCACTGAAGCTTTCTTT.

This sequence joins TRBV29-1 and TRBJ2-3; the D is unclear. Trimming removed 3 bases from V and 0 bases from J, with 7 bases in between. Germline CDR1 reads SQVTM; CDR2 reads ANQGSEA. The CDR3 totals 13 residues. The CDR3 region is CSVEVGSTDTQYF. DNA of the CDR3: TGCAGCGTTGAGGTCGGTAGCACAGATACGCAGTATTTT.

The gene calls are TRBV28 and TRBJ2-7; no clear D. The CDR3 length is 14 residues. Germline V gene data show CDR1 as MDHEN and CDR2 as SYDVKM. Trimming took off 8 bases at V and 5 bases at J, with 19 bases between the two ends. Here the CDR3 DNA reads TGTGCCAGCCGAGAACCTAGTGATTGGAACGAGCAGTACTTC. It is translated as CASREPSDWNEQYF.

This clone was seen a few times. The V call is TRBV6-5, the J call TRBJ2-7, with D maybe TRBD2 (6 bases). CDR3 length: 12 residues. V was clipped by 7 bases and J by 6 bases, with 13 bases between them. CDR1 is MNHEY and CDR2 is SVGAGI in the germline V gene. The CDR3 reads CASTPTGVEQYF. The CDR3 nucleotides read TGTGCCAGCACCCCCACGGGGGTCGAGCAGTACTTC.

V is TRBV6-5 and J is TRBJ1-1; D possibly corresponds to TRBD1 (6 bases). Between the trimmed V and J ends, which lost 5 bases and 0 bases, there was a span of 10 bases. The CDR3 sequence is 14 residues long. Germline CDR1 and CDR2: MNHEY and SVGAGI. The CDR3, as DNA: TGTGCCAGCAGTCTCGGGACAATGAACACTGAAGCTTTCTTT. Protein: CASSLGTMNTEAFF.

This chain uses TRBV7-3 with TRBJ2-7, with 7 positions matching TRBD1. Looked up from germline, CDR1 is SGHTA and CDR2 is FQGTGA. The trim removed 5 bases at V and 1 base at J, leaving 2 bases unmatched. This CDR3 spans 13 amino acids. The CDR3 bases are TGTGCCAGCAGCAAGGACAGGTCCTACGAGCAGTACTTC. This codes for CASSKDRSYEQYF. Complete variable domain (other parts from reference TRBV7-3 and TRBJ2-7): GAGVSQTPSNKVTEKGKYVELRCDPISGHTALYWYRQSLGQGPEFLIYFQGTGAADDSGLPNDRFFAVRPEGSVSTLKIQRTERGDSAVYLCASSKDRSYEQYFGPGTRLTVT.

The CDR3 region has the DNA TGTGCCTGGGCCGGGACAGCATACGAGCAGTACTTC. This encodes CAWAGTAYEQYF. The chain has TRBV30 and TRBJ2-7; 7 nucleotides agree with TRBD1. V trimming: 5 bases; J trimming: 4 bases; junction bases outside the gene matches: 5. Germline assignment: CDR1 GTSNPN and CDR2 SVGIG (reference sequence). The CDR3 runs to 12 residues.

This clone was recorded once. The CDR3 region is CASSLEGTTYEQYF. CDR3 DNA: TGTGCCAGCAGCTTAGAGGGGACTACCTACGAGCAGTACTTC. J is TRBJ2-7 and V is TRBV11-2; 7 bases are a match to TRBD2. Germline lookup yields CDR1 SGHAT and CDR2 FQNNGV. J was trimmed by 2 bases and V by 0 bases; bases with no gene match: 1. The CDR3 extends over 14 amino acids.

The chain couples TRBV28 to TRBJ1-2; weak D call: TRBD1 (5 bases). Per the germline V gene, CDR1 is MDHEN and CDR2 is SYDVKM. The CDR3 loop spans 14 amino acids. The V gene lost 2 bases and the J gene lost 2 bases, with 9 bases spanning the gap. The CDR3 nucleotides are TGTGCCAGCAGTTTAGAGGACAACAACTATGGCTACACCTTC. Translated: CASSLEDNNYGYTF.

The chain employs TRBV5-4 and TRBJ1-1; D not certain. The V end was cut by 3 bases, the J end by 1 base, with 13 bases between. This CDR3 comprises 15 residues. Germline CDR1 reads SGHNT; CDR2 reads YYREEE (reference sequence). This CDR3 is CASSSRRKANTEAFF. The DNA for the CDR3 is TGTGCCAGCAGCTCCCGGCGGAAAGCGAACACTGAAGCTTTCTTT.

The CDR3 sequence: CASSQAGQVQETQYF. The DNA for the CDR3 is TGTGCCAGCAGCCAAGCTGGCCAAGTCCAAGAGACCCAGTACTTC. This chain uses TRBV3-1 (or the pseudogene TRBV3-2) with TRBJ2-5; D is unclear. The germline V and J ends were trimmed by 1 base and 1 base, with 10 bases remaining between them. The length of the CDR3 is 15 residues. Germline-derived CDR1 and CDR2 are LGHDT and YNNKEL (reference sequence).

The rearrangement links TRBV9 to TRBJ1-6; 10 bases are a match to TRBD1. Germline trimming cut 3 bases from V and 0 bases from J; bases unmatched to any gene: 3. This CDR3 contains 17 residues. Germline CDR1 and CDR2: SGDLS and YYNGEE. CDR3 in DNA: TGTGCCAGCAGCGCGGGACAGGGGAGCTCCTATAATTCACCCCTCCACTTT. Its translation is CASSAGQGSSYNSPLHF. Together with reference TRBV9 and TRBJ1-6, the CDR3 gives the full variable domain: DSGVTQTPKHLITATGQRVTLRCSPRSGDLSVYWYQQSLDQGLQFLIQYYNGEERAKGNILERFSAQQFPDLHSELNLSSLELGDSALYFCASSAGQGSSYNSPLHFGNGTRLTVT.

The rearrangement links TRBV9 to TRBJ1-1; no definite D call. The germline gives CDR1 SGDLS, CDR2 YYNGEE. This CDR3 comprises 15 residues. V gave up 4 bases and J gave up 1 base, with 14 bases separating them. CDR3 sequence (DNA): TGTGCCAGCAGCTATTCACCGTCGGGGAACACTGAAGCTTTCTTT. This codes for CASSYSPSGNTEAFF. Full variable domain (remainder filled in from reference TRBV9 and TRBJ1-1): DSGVTQTPKHLITATGQRVTLRCSPRSGDLSVYWYQQSLDQGLQFLIQYYNGEERAKGNILERFSAQQFPDLHSELNLSSLELGDSALYFCASSYSPSGNTEAFFGQGTRLTVV.

The chain employs TRBV5-4 and TRBJ2-3, with 10 bases aligning to TRBD2. This CDR3 is 14 amino acids long. V shed 2 bases, J shed 5 bases, and the junction held 2 bases outside the gene matches. Germline CDR1 is SGHNT and CDR2 is YYREEE (reference sequence). The DNA of the CDR3 is TGTGCCAGCAGCTTAGGGACTAGCGTAGATACGCAGTATTTT. It yields the protein CASSLGTSVDTQYF.